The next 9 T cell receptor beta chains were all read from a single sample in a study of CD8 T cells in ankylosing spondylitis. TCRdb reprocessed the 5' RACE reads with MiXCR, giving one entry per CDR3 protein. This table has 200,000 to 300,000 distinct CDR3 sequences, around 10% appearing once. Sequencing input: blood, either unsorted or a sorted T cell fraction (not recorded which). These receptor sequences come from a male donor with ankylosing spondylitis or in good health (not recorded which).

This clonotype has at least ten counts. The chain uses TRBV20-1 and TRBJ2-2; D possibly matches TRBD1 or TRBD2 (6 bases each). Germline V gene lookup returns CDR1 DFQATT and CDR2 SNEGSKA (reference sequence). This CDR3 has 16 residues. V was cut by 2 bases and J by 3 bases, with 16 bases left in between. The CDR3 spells CSARQPGGSDTGELFF. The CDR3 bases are TGCAGTGCTAGACAACCCGGGGGCAGCGACACCGGGGAGCTGTTTTTT.

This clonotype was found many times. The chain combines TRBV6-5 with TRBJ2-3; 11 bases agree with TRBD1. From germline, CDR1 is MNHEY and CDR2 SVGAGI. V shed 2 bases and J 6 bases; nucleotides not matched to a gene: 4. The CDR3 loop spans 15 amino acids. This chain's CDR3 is CASSYGTGGLDTQYF. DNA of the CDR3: TGTGCCAGCAGTTACGGGACAGGGGGGTTGGATACGCAGTATTTT.

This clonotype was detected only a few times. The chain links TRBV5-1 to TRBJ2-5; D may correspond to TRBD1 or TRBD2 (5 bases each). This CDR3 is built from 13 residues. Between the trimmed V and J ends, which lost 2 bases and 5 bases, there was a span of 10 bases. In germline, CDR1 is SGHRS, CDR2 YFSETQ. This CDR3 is CASSFEGTETQYF. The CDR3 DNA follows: TGCGCCAGCAGCTTCGAGGGGACCGAGACCCAGTACTTC.

CDR3 amino acids: CASSYSSITAYGYTF. The CDR3 DNA reads as TGTGCCAGCAGTTACTCGAGTATCACGGCCTATGGCTACACCTTC. This chain connects TRBV6-5 to TRBJ1-2; D remains unclear. The germline V gene has CDR1 MNHEY and CDR2 SVGAGI. Deletions cut 0 bases from V and 4 bases from J, with 12 bases between. CDR3 length: 15 residues.

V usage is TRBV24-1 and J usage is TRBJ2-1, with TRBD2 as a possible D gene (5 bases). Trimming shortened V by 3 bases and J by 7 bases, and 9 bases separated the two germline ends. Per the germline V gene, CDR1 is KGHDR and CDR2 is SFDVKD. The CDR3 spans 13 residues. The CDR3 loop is CATSDALANEQFF. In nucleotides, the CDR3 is TGTGCCACCAGTGATGCTCTAGCAAATGAGCAGTTCTTC.

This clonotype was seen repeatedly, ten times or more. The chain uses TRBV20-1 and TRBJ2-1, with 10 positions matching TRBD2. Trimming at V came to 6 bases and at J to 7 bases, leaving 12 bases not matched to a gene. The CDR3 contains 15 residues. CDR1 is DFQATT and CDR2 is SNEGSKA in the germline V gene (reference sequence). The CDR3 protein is CSATIHGTSENEQFF. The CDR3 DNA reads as TGCAGTGCAACAATCCACGGGACTAGCGAGAATGAGCAGTTCTTC.

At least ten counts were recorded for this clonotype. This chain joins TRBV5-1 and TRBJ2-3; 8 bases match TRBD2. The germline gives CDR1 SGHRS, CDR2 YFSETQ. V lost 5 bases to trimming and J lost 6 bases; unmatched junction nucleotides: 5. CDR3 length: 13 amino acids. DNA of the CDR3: TGCGCCAGCAGACCCGGGAGGGTGGATACGCAGTATTTT. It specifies CASRPGRVDTQYF. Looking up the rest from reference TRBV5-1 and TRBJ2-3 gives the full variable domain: KAGVTQTPRYLIKTRGQQVTLSCSPISGHRSVSWYQQTPGQGLQFLFEYFSETQRNKGNFPGRFSGRQFSNSRSEMNVSTLELGDSALYLCASRPGRVDTQYFGPGTRLTVL.

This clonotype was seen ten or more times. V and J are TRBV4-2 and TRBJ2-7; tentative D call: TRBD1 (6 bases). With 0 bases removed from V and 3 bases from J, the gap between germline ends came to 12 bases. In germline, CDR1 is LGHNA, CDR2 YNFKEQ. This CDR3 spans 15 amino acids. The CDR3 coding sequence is TGTGCCAGCAGCCAAGATGAGGGACAAGGCTACGAGCAGTACTTC. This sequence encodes CASSQDEGQGYEQYF.

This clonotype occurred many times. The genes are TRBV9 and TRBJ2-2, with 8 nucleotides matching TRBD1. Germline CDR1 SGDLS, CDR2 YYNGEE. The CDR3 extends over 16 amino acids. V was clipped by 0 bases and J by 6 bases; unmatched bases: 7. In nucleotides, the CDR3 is TGTGCCAGCAGCGTAGTCGGACAGGGTTTCGCCGGGGAGCTGTTTTTT. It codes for CASSVVGQGFAGELFF.